This T cell receptor (beta chain) was sequenced during a study of shared clonotypes between healthy human individuals. Findings and caveats of the study: Represented diversity, genetic and exposure-history alike, was limited by few donors.

V lost 3 bases and J 3 bases, leaving 3 bases between the germline ends. The CDR3 sequence is 12 residues long. Germline V gene data show CDR1 as SEHNR and CDR2 as FQNEAQ (reference sequence). As to this clone: Its specificity is not known. Other DNA variants within this sample encode the same CDR3.

An approximately 220 ng quantity of DNA, roughly 30,000 T cell genomes, went into the sorted-subset replicate PCRs. Sequencing was performed with immunoSEQ multiplex PCR; in TCRdb, only in-frame clones are kept and a portion is missing. The table shows around 2,000,000 clones, with roughly 91% occurring only once. CD45RO-negative cells were positively selected for CCR7, leaving out terminally differentiated effector memory CD45RA+ cells. This clonotype was obtained from a young man in good health. Some clones in this sample may be carry-over from other donors' samples. Sample: naive CD8+ T cells from PBMCs. This chain uses TRBV7-9 with TRBJ2-1; D is uncertain. The CDR3 protein is CASSLDYNEQFF. The CDR3 DNA follows: TGTGCCAGCAGCTTGGACTACAATGAGCAGTTCTTC.